This entry features one TCR beta chain sequence. What it binds is unknown. The data stem from a study of radiation and T cells in renal cell carcinoma. Whole-study findings and limits: Top tumor clonotypes rose in blood 2 weeks post-radiation, then contracted. Without pretreatment biopsies, baseline tumor clonotype presence was undetermined.

Time point given: baseline pretreatment blood. The treatment denotes: 15 Gy SBRT to primary tumor, nephrectomy 4 weeks later. This CDR3 is 15 amino acids long. Germline lookup yields CDR1 SGHVS and CDR2 FQNEAQ. V lost 4 bases and J lost 6, with 17 bases in between. The protocol was immunoSEQ multiplex PCR, while the TCRdb copy is restricted to in-frame clones and leaves out a portion. This table holds about 130,000 clones, around nine tenths found once. The receptor was derived from a woman between 50 and 59 years old with renal cell carcinoma. The chain has TRBV7-8 and TRBJ2-3; D tentatively fits TRBD1 or TRBD2 (6 bases each). Sample: blood, taken from a patient whose treatment included radiotherapy and nephrectomy. CDR3 amino acids: CASSSTSRGLDTQYF. CDR3 sequence (DNA): TGTGCCAGCAGCTCTACTAGCAGGGGATTGGATACGCAGTATTTT.